These 22 T cell receptor beta chains came from one sample sequenced in a study of cytomegalovirus exposure and HLA in healthy donors. In the PCR, 60 Vbeta and 13 Jbeta primers were used. Profiled with immunoSEQ multiplex PCR; TCRdb holds only in-frame clones, not every one. The sample contains under 110,000 clones, under 85% of which appear only once. Input material: PBMCs. The receptors shown here come from a man aged 35 to 55 in good health and CMV-seronegative.

Only a few counts were recorded for this clone. The chain couples TRBV14 to TRBJ1-2, with TRBD1 matching 9 bases. The J segment lost 7 bases and the V segment lost 5 bases, leaving 8 bases of the junction unmatched. Germline lookup yields CDR1 SGHDN and CDR2 FVKESK. The CDR3 consists of 14 residues. CDR3 sequence reads: CASSAVQGARGYTF. CDR3 sequence (DNA): TGTGCCAGCAGCGCTGTACAGGGGGCGCGTGGCTACACCTTC.

This rearrangement joins TRBV5-5 to TRBJ1-2; D unresolved. The ends were cut back, 6 bases at V and 2 bases at J, with 23 bases in the middle. CDR3 size: 17 residues. Germline CDR1 and CDR2: SGHKS and YYEKEE (reference sequence). Written as DNA, the CDR3 is TGTGCCAGCAACTACGGAGGTCAGGTCGGGAGGAACTATGGCTACACCTTC. This encodes CASNYGGQVGRNYGYTF.

V is TRBV6-7 and J is TRBJ1-2, with D tentatively TRBD1 (5 bases). TRBV6-7 is assigned to the ORF class and has an uncertain function. This CDR3 has 15 amino acids. The V end lost 0 bases, the J end lost 8 bases, and 16 bases lay between the germline ends. The CDR3 spells CASSYSGLRSFGYTF. CDR3 nucleotide sequence: TGTGCCAGCAGTTACTCGGGGCTGCGGAGTTTCGGCTACACCTTC.

This clone occurred a few times. The V gene is TRBV7-6, the J gene TRBJ2-1; perhaps TRBD2 as D (7 bases). Trimming removed 0 bases from V and 9 bases from J, with 12 bases in between. The CDR3 is 14 amino acids. Per germline, CDR1 SGHVS and CDR2 FNYEAQ. The CDR3 region has the DNA TGTGCCAGCAGCTTAGCGGGGGGGCCGAGTGAGCAGTTCTTC. Its translation is CASSLAGGPSEQFF.

The chain is built from TRBV5-1 and TRBJ2-4; D is uncertain. V was shortened by 0 bases and J by 3 bases, with 4 bases between the two germline ends. Germline V gene lookup returns CDR1 SGHRS and CDR2 YFSETQ. The CDR3 has 13 residues. Here the CDR3 DNA reads TGCGCCAGCAGCTTGGACAGCAAAAACATTCAGTACTTC. Amino acids: CASSLDSKNIQYF. Drawing the rest from reference TRBV5-1 and TRBJ2-4, the complete variable domain is KAGVTQTPRYLIKTRGQQVTLSCSPISGHRSVSWYQQTPGQGLQFLFEYFSETQRNKGNFPGRFSGRQFSNSRSEMNVSTLELGDSALYLCASSLDSKNIQYFGAGTRLSVL.

This chain joins TRBV18 and TRBJ2-1; TRBD2 matches 11 bases. The CDR3 is 15 residues long. V was pared by 3 bases and J by 4 bases, with 2 bases of the junction left unmatched. Germline V CDR1 and CDR2: KGHSH, LQKENI. The CDR3 protein is CASSPLAGGYNEQFF. The CDR3 DNA sequence: TGTGCCAGCTCACCCCTAGCGGGGGGATACAATGAGCAGTTCTTC. Full variable domain (outside the CDR3, taken from reference TRBV18 and TRBJ2-1): NAGVMQNPRHLVRRRGQEARLRCSPMKGHSHVYWYRQLPEEGLKFMVYLQKENIIDESGMPKERFSAEFPKEGPSILRIQQVVRGDSAAYFCASSPLAGGYNEQFFGPGTRLTVL.

V gene TRBV30 combines with J gene TRBJ2-2; the D is unclear. Trimming took off 3 bases at V and 3 bases at J, with 11 bases between the two ends. Looked up from germline, CDR1 is GTSNPN and CDR2 is SVGIG (reference sequence). This CDR3 is built from 14 residues. CDR3 sequence reads: CAWRSAQYTGELFF. The CDR3 region has the DNA TGTGCCTGGAGATCAGCACAGTACACCGGGGAGCTGTTTTTT.

The rearrangement links TRBV5-4 to TRBJ2-5, with D tentatively TRBD1 (5 bases). V was shortened by 2 bases and J by 1 base, with 9 bases between the two germline ends. The germline V gene has CDR1 SGHNT and CDR2 YYREEE (reference sequence). This CDR3 region has 14 residues. The CDR3 loop reads CASSFTGTQETQYF. The CDR3 nucleotides read TGTGCCAGCAGCTTCACAGGTACCCAAGAGACCCAGTACTTC.

The chain recombines TRBV6-5 with TRBJ2-1; 9 positions match TRBD2. J was trimmed by 3 bases and V by 5 bases; bases with no gene match: 5. The length of the CDR3 is 15 residues. Germline V gene sequence: CDR1 MNHEY, CDR2 SVGAGI. The CDR3 DNA sequence: TGTGCCAGCAGTCCGACGCGGGGGGGCTACAATGAGCAGTTCTTC. It is translated as CASSPTRGGYNEQFF.

This clone has only one observation. The chain is built from TRBV10-3 and TRBJ1-4; TRBD1 agrees at 9 bases. The ends lost 10 bases at V and 5 bases at J; junction bases unmatched: 8. In germline, CDR1 is ENHRY, CDR2 SYGVKD. The CDR3 totals 14 residues. This CDR3 reads CATSPGTGNEKLFF. The CDR3 DNA follows: TGTGCCACCTCCCCCGGGACAGGGAATGAAAAACTGTTTTTT.

V gene TRBV6-1 combines with J gene TRBJ2-5, with D perhaps TRBD1 (5 bases). The V gene lost 0 bases and the J gene lost 5 bases, with 13 bases spanning the gap. Germline V gene lookup returns CDR1 MNHNS and CDR2 SASEGT. The CDR3 has 15 amino acids. The CDR3 reads CASSEAGGAWETQYF. CDR3 sequence (DNA): TGTGCCAGCAGTGAAGCCGGTGGGGCTTGGGAGACCCAGTACTTC.

The chain employs TRBV28 and TRBJ1-5; a weak D match, TRBD1 (5 bases). Germline V gives CDR1 MDHEN, CDR2 SYDVKM. The germline V and J ends were trimmed by 4 bases and 9 bases, with 13 bases remaining between them. There are 13 residues in the CDR3. DNA of the CDR3: TGTGCCAGCAGTTCTCCAGGGCTGGTGCCCCAGCATTTT. It codes for CASSSPGLVPQHF.

The genes are TRBV5-8 and TRBJ2-4; tentatively, D is TRBD2 (6 bases). V gave up 2 bases and J gave up 6 bases, with 21 bases separating them. Germline CDR1 SGHTS, CDR2 YDEGEE. The CDR3 length is 17 residues. The CDR3 loop reads CASSLTLGRVGGNIQYF. The CDR3, as DNA: TGTGCCAGCAGCTTAACCCTGGGCCGGGTCGGGGGAAACATTCAGTACTTC.

In its sample, this clone was seen a few times. The V call is TRBV7-9, the J call TRBJ2-1; D unclear. Between the trimmed V and J ends, which lost 3 bases and 6 bases, there was a span of 18 bases. The CDR3 is 16 amino acids. Per germline, CDR1 SEHNR and CDR2 FQNEAQ (reference sequence). DNA for the CDR3: TGTGCCAGCAGCTTGAGTCCCATTATTCGCGGCAATGAGCAGTTCTTC. Translated, it gives CASSLSPIIRGNEQFF.

DNA for the CDR3: TGTGCCAGCAGCTTTGCCCCGGACAGAAACTATGGCTACACCTTC. This translates into CASSFAPDRNYGYTF. The V and J genes are TRBV12-1 and TRBJ1-2; the table's TRBD1 call for D was not verified on the DNA. TRBV12-1 is annotated as a pseudogene. There are 15 residues in the CDR3.

The J gene is TRBJ1-1, the V gene TRBV30; 9 positions match TRBD1. With 1 base clipped from V and 5 bases from J, the junction kept 11 bases outside the gene matches. This CDR3 is 16 amino acids long. Germline values: CDR1 GTSNPN, CDR2 SVGIG (reference sequence). The CDR3, as DNA: TGTGCCTGGAGTGACCTCCAGACAGGGGGGTGGACTGAAGCTTTCTTT. Translated: CAWSDLQTGGWTEAFF.

The rearrangement uses TRBV11-2 and TRBJ2-3; 9 nucleotides agree with TRBD2. Germline trimming cut 5 bases from V and 2 bases from J; bases unmatched to any gene: 8. CDR3 size: 16 residues. Germline lookup yields CDR1 SGHAT and CDR2 FQNNGV. CDR3 protein: CASSPLAGAFTDTQYF. CDR3 DNA: TGTGCCAGCAGCCCGTTAGCGGGGGCCTTCACAGATACGCAGTATTTT.

This rearrangement joins TRBV6-1 to TRBJ2-3; D ambiguous. Germline V gene lookup returns CDR1 MNHNS and CDR2 SASEGT. V gave up 6 bases and J gave up 1 base, with 5 bases separating them. This CDR3 has 12 amino acids. CDR3 amino acids: CASSLGTDTQYF. The CDR3 DNA follows: TGTGCCAGCAGCTTAGGCACAGATACGCAGTATTTT.

As DNA, the CDR3 is TGTGCCAGCAGTTACTCAGGGGGGGGTTCCGAAAACATTCAGTACTTC. This translates into CASSYSGGGSENIQYF. The rearrangement links TRBV6-5 to TRBJ2-4; TRBD2 might be the D (7 bases). V gave up 0 bases and J gave up 5 bases, with 14 bases separating them. CDR3 length: 16 amino acids. The germline CDR1 and CDR2 sequences are MNHEY and SVGAGI.

The rearrangement joins TRBV5-6 to TRBJ2-1; D might be TRBD2 (7 bases). The length of the CDR3 is 14 residues. Trimming left V 0 bases short and J 10 bases short, with 14 bases between. The germline CDR1 and CDR2 sequences are SGHDT and YYEEEE. CDR3 coding DNA: TGTGCCAGCAGCTTGGGAGGGGGGGCCAGCGAGCAGTTCTTC. It encodes CASSLGGGASEQFF.

The gene calls are TRBV4-1 and TRBJ1-2; 7 positions agree with TRBD1. V lost 2 bases to trimming and J lost 0 bases; unmatched junction nucleotides: 3. This CDR3 has 15 residues. Germline CDR1 MGHRA, CDR2 YSYEKL. The CDR3 here is CASSQQGEANYGYTF. CDR3 nucleotides: TGCGCCAGCAGCCAACAGGGGGAAGCTAACTATGGCTACACCTTC.

The genes are TRBV6-1 and TRBJ2-7; D not certain. Trimming shortened V by 1 base and J by 12 bases, and 10 bases separated the two germline ends. The germline V gene has CDR1 MNHNS and CDR2 SASEGT. The CDR3 extends over 11 amino acids. CDR3 loop: CASSEGASSYF. CDR3 DNA sequence: TGTGCCAGCAGTGAAGGGGCCAGTTCGTACTTC.